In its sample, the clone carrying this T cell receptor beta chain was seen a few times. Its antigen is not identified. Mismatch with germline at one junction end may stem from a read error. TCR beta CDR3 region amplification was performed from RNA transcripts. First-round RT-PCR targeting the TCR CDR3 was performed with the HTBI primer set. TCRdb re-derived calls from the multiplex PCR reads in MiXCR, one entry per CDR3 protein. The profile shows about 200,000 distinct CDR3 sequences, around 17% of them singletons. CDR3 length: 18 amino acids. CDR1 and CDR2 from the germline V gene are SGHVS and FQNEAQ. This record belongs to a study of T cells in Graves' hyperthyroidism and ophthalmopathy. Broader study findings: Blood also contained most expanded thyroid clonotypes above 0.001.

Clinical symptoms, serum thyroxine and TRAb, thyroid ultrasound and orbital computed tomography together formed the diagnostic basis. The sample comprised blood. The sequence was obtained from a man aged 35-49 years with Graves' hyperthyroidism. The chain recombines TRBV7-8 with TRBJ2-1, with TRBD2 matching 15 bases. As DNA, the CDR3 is TGTGCCAGCAGCTTACGGACTAGCGGGGGGGCGGACTACGATGAGCAGTTCTTC. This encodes CASSLRTSGGADYDEQFF.